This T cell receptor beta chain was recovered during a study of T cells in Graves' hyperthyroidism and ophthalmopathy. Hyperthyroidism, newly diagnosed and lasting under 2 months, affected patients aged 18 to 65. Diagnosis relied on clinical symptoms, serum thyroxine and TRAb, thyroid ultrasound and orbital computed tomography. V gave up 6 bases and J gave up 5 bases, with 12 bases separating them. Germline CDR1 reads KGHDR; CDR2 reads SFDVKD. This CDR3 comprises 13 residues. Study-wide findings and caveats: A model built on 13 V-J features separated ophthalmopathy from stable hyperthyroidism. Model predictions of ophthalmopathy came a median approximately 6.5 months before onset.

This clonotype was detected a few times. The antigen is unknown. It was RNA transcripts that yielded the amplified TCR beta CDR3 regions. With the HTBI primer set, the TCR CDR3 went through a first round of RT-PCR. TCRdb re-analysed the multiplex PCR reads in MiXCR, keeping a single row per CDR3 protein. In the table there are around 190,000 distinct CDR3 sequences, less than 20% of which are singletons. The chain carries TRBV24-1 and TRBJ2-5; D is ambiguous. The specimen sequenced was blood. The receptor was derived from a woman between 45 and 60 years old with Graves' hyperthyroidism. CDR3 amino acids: CATSLSGRETQYF. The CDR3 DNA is TGTGCCACCAGTCTTTCAGGTCGGGAGACCCAGTACTTC.